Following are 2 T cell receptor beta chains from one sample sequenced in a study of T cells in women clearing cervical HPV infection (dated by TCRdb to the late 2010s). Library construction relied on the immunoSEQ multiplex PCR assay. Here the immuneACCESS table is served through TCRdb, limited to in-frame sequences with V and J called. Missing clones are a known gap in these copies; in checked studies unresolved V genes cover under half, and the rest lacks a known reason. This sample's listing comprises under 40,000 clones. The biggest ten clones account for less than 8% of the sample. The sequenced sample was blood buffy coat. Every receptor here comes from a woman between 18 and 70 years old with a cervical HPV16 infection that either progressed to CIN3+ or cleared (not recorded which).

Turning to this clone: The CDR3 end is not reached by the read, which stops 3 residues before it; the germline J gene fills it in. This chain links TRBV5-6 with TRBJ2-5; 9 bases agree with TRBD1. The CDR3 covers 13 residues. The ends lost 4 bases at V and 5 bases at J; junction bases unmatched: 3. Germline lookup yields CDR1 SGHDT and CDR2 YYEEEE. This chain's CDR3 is CASSGTGFETQYF. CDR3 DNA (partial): TGTGCCAGCAGCGGGACAGGGTTCGAGACC.

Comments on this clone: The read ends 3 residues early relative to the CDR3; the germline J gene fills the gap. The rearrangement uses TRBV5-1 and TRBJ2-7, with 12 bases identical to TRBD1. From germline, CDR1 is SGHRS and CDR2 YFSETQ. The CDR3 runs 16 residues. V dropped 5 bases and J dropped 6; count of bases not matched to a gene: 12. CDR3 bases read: TGCGCCAGCAGATTAACAGTGGGACAGGGGGCAGGCGAG. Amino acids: CASRLTVGQGAGE. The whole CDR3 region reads CASRLTVGQGAGEQYF.